Shown below are 24 T cell receptor beta chains from a single sample sequenced in a study of T cell responses to AZD1222 COVID-19 vaccine (TCRdb year 2021). The time point label on this specimen signifies: about 28 days (+/-7) after the second vaccine dose. The protocol used for the library was the immunoSEQ multiplex PCR assay. This immuneACCESS table, as held by TCRdb, lists in-frame sequences with V and J called but not all clones. Of the missing ones, under half trace to an unresolved V gene in checked studies; the others have no known cause. The sample profile shows around 150,000 clones; approximately 92% of them were found once. Roughly 3.5% of the sample is held by the ten biggest clonotypes. This material consisted of peripheral blood, taken 28 days after the second AZD1222 dose. These receptors all stem from an adult who received the AZD1222 COVID-19 vaccine.

The chain has TRBV28 and TRBJ1-5; the match to TRBD1 covers 9 bases. The CDR3 spans 12 residues. V lost 8 bases, J lost 5 bases, and 1 base stayed unmatched. Germline V gene lookup returns CDR1 MDHEN and CDR2 SYDVKM. The DNA of the CDR3 is TGTGCCAGCCGGGACAGGGATCAGCCCCAGCATTTT. It is translated as CASRDRDQPQHF.

The J gene is TRBJ2-5, the V gene TRBV2, with D possibly matching TRBD1 (5 bases). This CDR3 has 12 residues. V dropped 9 bases and J dropped 1 base, with 9 bases sitting between them. CDR1 is SNHLY and CDR2 is FYNNEI in the germline V gene. The CDR3 DNA is TGTGCCAGTCGACAGAGCCAAGAGACCCAGTACTTC. It is translated as CASRQSQETQYF.

This chain joins TRBV7-9 and TRBJ1-3; 8 nucleotides line up with TRBD1. The V gene's germline CDR1 is SEHNR and CDR2 FQNEAQ (reference sequence). The CDR3 contains 14 residues. After removal of 5 bases from V and 8 bases from J, the junction contained 8 bases not matched to a gene. The CDR3 here is CASSDTGGLDTIYF. As DNA, the CDR3 is TGTGCCAGCAGCGATACAGGGGGATTGGACACCATATATTTT.

V and J are TRBV18 and TRBJ1-2; 8 nucleotides line up with TRBD1. The V gene end was trimmed by 3 bases and the J gene end by 8 bases; junction bases not matched to a gene: 8. The CDR3 loop spans 14 amino acids. Germline V gene data show CDR1 as KGHSH and CDR2 as LQKENI. Written as DNA, the CDR3 is TGTGCCAGCTCACCCCGAACGACAGGGGAAGGCTACACCTTC. Its translation is CASSPRTTGEGYTF. Drawing the rest from reference TRBV18 and TRBJ1-2, the complete variable domain is NAGVMQNPRHLVRRRGQEARLRCSPMKGHSHVYWYRQLPEEGLKFMVYLQKENIIDESGMPKERFSAEFPKEGPSILRIQQVVRGDSAAYFCASSPRTTGEGYTFGSGTRLTVV.

This chain joins TRBV5-1 and TRBJ2-7, with D perhaps assigned TRBD1 or TRBD2 (5 bases each). Trimming shortened V by 7 bases and J by 2 bases, and 16 bases separated the two germline ends. The CDR3 extends over 14 amino acids. Germline CDR1 SGHRS, CDR2 YFSETQ. CDR3: CASGARAGTYEQYF. The CDR3 bases are TGCGCCAGCGGTGCCAGGGCCGGGACCTACGAGCAGTACTTC.

The CDR3 loop is CASSRSNNEQFF. For the CDR3, the DNA is TGTGCCAGCAGTCGGTCGAACAATGAGCAGTTCTTC. This chain links TRBV27 with TRBJ2-1; no clear D. This CDR3 spans 12 amino acids. The germline CDR1 and CDR2 sequences are MNHEY and SMNVEV (reference sequence). The V gene lost 5 bases and the J gene lost 5 bases, with 7 bases spanning the gap.

The chain couples TRBV2 to TRBJ2-3; D is unclear. The CDR3 loop spans 12 amino acids. The germline V gene encodes CDR1 SNHLY and CDR2 FYNNEI. V was clipped by 1 base and J by 5 bases, with 4 bases between them. For the CDR3, the DNA is TGTGCCAGCAGTGAAGTCAAAGATACGCAGTATTTT. Translating it yields CASSEVKDTQYF.

This CDR3 is CASSPRTSGRYNEQFF. The CDR3 DNA reads TGTGCCAGCAGCCCCCGGACTAGCGGGAGGTACAATGAGCAGTTCTTC. The chain combines TRBV7-9 with TRBJ2-1; 14 nucleotides agree with TRBD2. Germline V gives CDR1 SEHNR, CDR2 FQNEAQ (reference sequence). The CDR3 spans 16 residues. The ends lost 5 bases at V and 4 bases at J; junction bases unmatched: 4.

The rearrangement uses TRBV29-1 and TRBJ2-1; a weak D match, TRBD2 (6 bases). The CDR3 loop spans 15 amino acids. Per the germline V gene, CDR1 is SQVTM and CDR2 is ANQGSEA. The V end lost 4 bases, the J end lost 3 bases, and 16 bases lay between the germline ends. CDR3 sequence (DNA): TGCAGCGTTGCGTGGAGGGCGATACGCTACAATGAGCAGTTCTTC. It yields the protein CSVAWRAIRYNEQFF.

The V and J genes are TRBV10-3 and TRBJ1-1; D not certain. The germline V gene has CDR1 ENHRY and CDR2 SYGVKD. The CDR3 runs to 14 residues. V lost 2 bases and J lost 2, with 9 bases in between. This CDR3 is CAISEQGRNTEAFF. In nucleotides, the CDR3 is TGTGCCATCAGTGAGCAAGGACGTAACACTGAAGCTTTCTTT.

The CDR3 loop reads CASSTRLSLAGRGTDTQYF. CDR3 bases: TGTGCCAGTAGTACACGCCTCTCTCTAGCGGGTAGAGGTACAGATACGCAGTATTTT. J is TRBJ2-3 and V is TRBV19, with TRBD2 matching over 8 bases. The CDR3 is made up of 19 amino acids. Germline assignment: CDR1 LNHDA and CDR2 SQIVND (reference sequence). V lost 4 bases and J lost 3; bases outside the gene matches: 18.

The V call is TRBV7-2, the J call TRBJ2-7; 8 nucleotides align to TRBD2. The V segment lost 4 bases and the J segment 2 bases; nucleotides outside the gene matches: 1. The CDR3 has 13 amino acids. Germline assignment: CDR1 SGHTA and CDR2 FQGNSA. The CDR3: CASSSRGAYEQYF. DNA for the CDR3: TGTGCCAGCAGCTCGCGGGGGGCCTACGAGCAGTACTTC.

The chain has TRBV1 and TRBJ2-3; the table's TRBD2 call for D was not verified on the DNA. TRBV1 is a pseudogene locus. This CDR3 comprises 15 residues. The CDR3 DNA follows: TGCACCAGCAGCCAGGCTAGCGGCAGCACAGATACGCAGTATTTT. Translated, it gives CTSSQASGSTDTQYF.

The gene calls are TRBV28 and TRBJ2-2; D may be TRBD1 (6 bases). Germline values: CDR1 MDHEN, CDR2 SYDVKM. The V and J ends lost 4 bases and 5 bases respectively, with 20 bases between them. There are 17 residues in the CDR3. The CDR3 spells CASSSLSRDKQTGELFF. Written as DNA, the CDR3 is TGTGCCAGCAGTTCCCTCTCCCGGGACAAGCAAACCGGGGAGCTGTTTTTT.

This rearrangement joins TRBV12-3 or TRBV12-4 to TRBJ1-1; D is unclear. This CDR3 spans 13 amino acids. V shed 4 bases and J shed 3 bases, with 9 bases lying between them. CDR3 in amino acids: CASSWGSDTEAFF. Here the CDR3 DNA reads TGTGCCAGCAGTTGGGGTTCCGACACTGAAGCTTTCTTT.

This chain uses TRBV6-5 with TRBJ1-4; 8 bases fit TRBD1. The V and J ends lost 6 bases and 8 bases, in that order; junction bases with no gene match: 8. CDR3 length: 14 residues. Germline V gene lookup returns CDR1 MNHEY and CDR2 SVGAGI. This chain's CDR3 is CASSLRQGSEKLFF. CDR3 DNA sequence: TGTGCCAGCAGCCTCCGACAGGGGAGCGAAAAACTGTTTTTT.

The chain uses TRBV11-2 and TRBJ2-7, with TRBD2 matching over 10 bases. The V gene's germline CDR1 is SGHAT and CDR2 FQNNGV. Trimming took 0 bases from V and 3 from J; bases not matched to a gene: 5. This CDR3 spans 16 amino acids. CDR3 DNA: TGTGCCAGCAGCTTAGACACCGGGACTAGCGTCTACGAGCAGTACTTC. It translates to CASSLDTGTSVYEQYF.

The J gene is TRBJ1-4, the V gene TRBV28; 9 positions agree with TRBD1. J lost 7 bases, V lost 6 bases, and 9 bases had no gene match. CDR3 length equals 15 residues. Germline loops: CDR1 MDHEN, CDR2 SYDVKM. CDR3 nucleotides: TGTGCCAGCAGCTTGACGGGACAGGGTTCTGAAAAACTGTTTTTT. This sequence encodes CASSLTGQGSEKLFF.

V and J are TRBV28 and TRBJ1-3, with a possible D match to TRBD1 (5 bases). The V end was cut by 4 bases, the J end by 2 bases, with 12 bases between. The CDR3 has 15 amino acids. Per germline, CDR1 MDHEN and CDR2 SYDVKM. This CDR3 is CASSSLPGTGNTIYF. The CDR3 nucleotides read TGTGCCAGCAGTTCCCTACCAGGGACTGGAAACACCATATATTTT.

The genes are TRBV3-1 (or the pseudogene TRBV3-2) and TRBJ1-1, with a tentative D call TRBD1 (6 bases). V dropped 2 bases and J dropped 6 bases, with 13 bases sitting between them. Germline V gene lookup returns CDR1 LGHDT and CDR2 YNNKEL (reference sequence). The CDR3 consists of 14 residues. The CDR3 bases are TGTGCCAGCAGCCAATTATGGGGGCACGCTGAAGCTTTCTTT. Translating gives CASSQLWGHAEAFF.

The chain employs TRBV3-1 (or the pseudogene TRBV3-2) and TRBJ2-2; D gene uncertain. The V and J ends lost 2 bases and 7 bases respectively, with 8 bases between them. The CDR3 has 13 amino acids. Germline CDR1 and CDR2: LGHDT and YNNKEL (reference sequence). The CDR3 DNA follows: TGTGCCAGCAGCCAAAGGGCTGGCGGGGAGCTGTTTTTT. Its protein is CASSQRAGGELFF.

This chain uses TRBV6-4 with TRBJ2-3, with 7 bases lining up with TRBD2. CDR3 size: 13 residues. V was pared by 5 bases and J by 1 base, with 0 bases of the junction left unmatched. From germline, CDR1 is MRHNA and CDR2 SNTAGT. CDR3 nucleotides: TGTGCCAGCAGTACTAGCGGCACAGATACGCAGTATTTT. Protein product: CASSTSGTDTQYF.

The V and J genes are TRBV29-1 and TRBJ1-2; D uncertain. The CDR3 runs to 10 residues. Deletions cut 5 bases from V and 6 bases from J, with 7 bases between. The V gene's germline CDR1 is SQVTM and CDR2 ANQGSEA. CDR3 protein: CSVLGDGYTF. The CDR3 DNA follows: TGCAGCGTTCTCGGGGATGGCTACACCTTC.

The CDR3 DNA follows: TGTGCCAGCAGCTTAAGGGGACAGGGCCCTGAAGCTTTCTTT. Translated: CASSLRGQGPEAFF. The chain uses TRBV7-9 and TRBJ1-1; 9 bases are a match to TRBD1. CDR1 and CDR2 (germline): SEHNR, FQNEAQ (reference sequence). V shed 2 bases and J 6 bases; nucleotides not matched to a gene: 4. The CDR3 covers 14 residues.